Described below is a single T cell receptor (beta chain) sequence and its context. This record belongs to a study of T cell changes during pregnancy in multiple sclerosis. Per the germline V gene, CDR1 is LNHNV and CDR2 is YYDKDF (reference sequence). V lost 0 bases and J 2 bases, leaving 11 bases between the germline ends. There are 16 residues in the CDR3. Sequencing used immunoSEQ multiplex PCR; TCRdb keeps in-frame clones, though not all of them. The sample shows around 60,000 clones, just under 95% of them seen only once. The chain couples TRBV15 to TRBJ1-3, with D perhaps TRBD1 (5 bases). The receptor was isolated from a female donor with multiple sclerosis, enrolled in a pregnancy study. The input for sequencing was CD4+ T cells from peripheral blood mononuclear cells, taken before pregnancy. The CDR3 protein is CATSRDGAYTGNTIYF. The CDR3 DNA reads TGTGCCACCAGCAGAGATGGGGCCTACACTGGAAACACCATATATTTT.